This passage covers 9 T cell receptor beta chains from one sample sequenced in a study of metastatic and nonmetastatic thyroid tumors. TCRdb re-called clones from the PCR reads using MiXCR. The sample holds some 21,000 clones; approximately 11% are singletons and the top ten take more than 25%. Thyroid surgery had not been preceded by any treatment in any patient. The specimen sequenced was blood. These receptors were obtained from a female donor with papillary thyroid cancer or a benign thyroid nodule (not recorded which). Some clones in this sample may be carry-over from other donors' samples.

This clone occurred many times. J is TRBJ1-1 and V is TRBV5-4, with unresolved D. The length of the CDR3 is 14 residues. CDR1 is SGHNT and CDR2 is YYREEE in the germline V gene (reference sequence). V lost 1 base and J 3 bases, leaving 10 bases between the germline ends. As DNA, the CDR3 is TGTGCCAGCAGCTTGAAGGGCCACGACACTGAAGCTTTCTTT. Residues: CASSLKGHDTEAFF.

This clone was observed many times. The CDR3 spells CASSLLDYSSNQPQHF. The CDR3 nucleotides read TGTGCCAGCAGCTTGCTAGACTACAGTAGCAATCAGCCCCAGCATTTT. V usage is TRBV5-5 and J usage is TRBJ1-5; D is uncertain. Per germline, CDR1 SGHKS and CDR2 YYEKEE (reference sequence). The CDR3 extends over 16 amino acids. The germline V and J ends were trimmed by 1 base and 0 bases, with 11 bases remaining between them.

In this sample, this clone turned up many times. The chain links TRBV10-3 to TRBJ2-5; D remains ambiguous. The CDR3 contains 12 residues. Trimming removed 3 bases from V and 1 base from J, with 3 bases in between. Per the germline V gene, CDR1 is ENHRY and CDR2 is SYGVKD. CDR3 DNA sequence: TGTGCCATCAGTGACACCCAAGAGACCCAGTACTTC. As protein: CAISDTQETQYF.

This clone was detected many times. The chain uses TRBV7-9 and TRBJ2-7; possible D gene TRBD1, 6 bases. Germline V gives CDR1 SEHNR, CDR2 FQNEAQ (reference sequence). CDR3 length: 15 amino acids. The ends were cut back, 1 base at V and 2 bases at J, with 12 bases in the middle. In DNA, the CDR3 is TGTGCCAGCAGCTTAGAAGGGGGAACCCCCTACGAGCAGTACTTC. Translated: CASSLEGGTPYEQYF. Based on the CDR3 plus reference TRBV7-9 and TRBJ2-7, the full variable domain is DTGVSQNPRHKITKRGQNVTFRCDPISEHNRLYWYRQTLGQGPEFLTYFQNEAQLEKSRLLSDRFSAERPKGSFSTLEIQRTEQGDSAMYLCASSLEGGTPYEQYFGPGTRLTVT.

This clone has a count of ten or more. This chain joins TRBV15 and TRBJ2-4; 9 bases line up with TRBD1. The CDR3 sequence is 16 residues long. Per germline, CDR1 LNHNV and CDR2 YYDKDF (reference sequence). With V trimmed by 1 base and J by 3 bases, 4 bases remained unmatched. CDR3 in DNA: TGTGCCACCAGCAGAGGCTCGGGACAGGGCAAAAACATTCAGTACTTC. Translation: CATSRGSGQGKNIQYF.

The V gene is TRBV18, the J gene TRBJ2-3, with 13 nucleotides matching TRBD2. Germline V CDR1 and CDR2: KGHSH, LQKENI. V shed 5 bases, J shed 6 bases, and the junction held 14 bases outside the gene matches. The CDR3 is 18 residues long. The CDR3: CASSSWTSGSSVSDTQYF. For the CDR3, the DNA is TGTGCCAGCTCATCTTGGACTAGCGGGAGCTCGGTGTCTGATACGCAGTATTTT.

This clone appeared many times. A clone one base away is much larger, so this may be a read error. This same CDR3 is encoded by further DNA sequences in the sample. V and J are TRBV19 and TRBJ2-7; 9 bases fit TRBD2. The CDR3 totals 14 residues. The germline V gene has CDR1 LNHDA and CDR2 SQIVND (reference sequence). CDR3: CASSISSGTGEQYF. The CDR3 nucleotides read TGTGCCAGCAGTATTTCTAGCGGGACTGGGGAGCAGTACTTC.

There are a few counts of this clone. The genes are TRBV6-6 and TRBJ2-7; D gene unclear. The CDR3 is made up of 15 amino acids. With 1 base removed from V and 6 bases from J, the gap between germline ends came to 16 bases. Per germline, CDR1 MNHNY and CDR2 SVGAGI (reference sequence). The CDR3 coding sequence is TGTGCCAGCAGTTACTTGGCTGCAACATCAGTCGAGCAGTACTTC. It specifies CASSYLAATSVEQYF.

This clone was counted only a few times. One base away lies a much larger clone, so this may be a sequencing read error. This sequence joins TRBV12-3 or TRBV12-4 and TRBJ1-1; D remains ambiguous. V was shortened by 6 bases and J by 1 base, with 24 bases between the two germline ends. There are 18 residues in the CDR3. The CDR3 DNA sequence: TGTGCCAGCAGCCCCCATGCAGCTTCGGAGACCCGGAACACTGAAGCTTTCTTT. Protein product: CASSPHAASETRNTEAFF.